Listed below are T cell receptor beta chains from one sample, sequenced in a study of shared clonotypes between healthy human individuals. Produced via immunoSEQ multiplex PCR; TCRdb's table is partial and in-frame only. The sample holds about 1.5 million clones, around 98% seen once. The sample consisted of naive CD4+ T cells sorted from blood. The receptors derive from a man aged 25 to 40 in good health. Each CDR3 is given with its conserved first and last residue. Each record gives: D gene, J gene, V gene, CDR3 protein, CDR3 DNA. A D gene is named only where the DNA matches it firmly.

d_gene: NA; j_gene: TRBJ2-7; v_gene: TRBV4-1; CDR3aa: CASSHFQGGEQYF; CDR3nt: TGCGCCAGCAGCCATTTCCAGGGTGGCGAGCAGTACTTC
d_gene: NA; j_gene: TRBJ2-5; v_gene: TRBV4-1; CDR3aa: CASSQGGSGTQYF; CDR3nt: TGCGCCAGCAGCCAAGGAGGGTCTGGGACCCAGTACTTC
d_gene: NA; j_gene: TRBJ2-7; v_gene: TRBV13; CDR3aa: CASSLVRGEWYEQYF; CDR3nt: TGTGCCAGCAGCTTAGTCCGGGGTGAGTGGTACGAGCAGTACTTC
d_gene: NA; j_gene: TRBJ2-6; v_gene: TRBV30; CDR3aa: CAWTGYSGANVLTF; CDR3nt: TGTGCCTGGACCGGTTACTCTGGGGCCAACGTCCTGACTTTC
d_gene: NA; j_gene: TRBJ2-1; v_gene: TRBV2; CDR3aa: CASSEMVGSYNEQFF; CDR3nt: TGTGCCAGCAGTGAAATGGTCGGCTCCTACAATGAGCAGTTCTTC
d_gene: NA; j_gene: TRBJ1-2; v_gene: TRBV5-1; CDR3aa: CASSLNAQGSYGYTF; CDR3nt: TGCGCCAGCAGCCTTAACGCCCAGGGGAGCTATGGCTACACCTTC
d_gene: NA; j_gene: TRBJ2-7; v_gene: TRBV5-1; CDR3aa: CASSSGIPPHEQYF; CDR3nt: TGCGCCAGCAGCTCCGGGATCCCACCCCACGAGCAGTACTTC
d_gene: TRBD2; j_gene: TRBJ2-3; v_gene: TRBV5-1; CDR3aa: CASTFISGILTDTQYF; CDR3nt: TGCGCCAGCACTTTTATTAGCGGGATTCTCACAGATACGCAGTATTTT
d_gene: NA; j_gene: TRBJ2-5; v_gene: TRBV10-2; CDR3aa: CASSDPRVLQETQYF; CDR3nt: TGCGCCAGCAGTGACCCCAGGGTCCTTCAAGAGACCCAGTACTTC
d_gene: NA; j_gene: TRBJ1-2; v_gene: TRBV5-6; CDR3aa: CASSLAPYRGGYTF; CDR3nt: TGTGCCAGCAGCTTGGCCCCATATCGAGGTGGCTACACCTTC
d_gene: NA; j_gene: TRBJ2-2; v_gene: TRBV29-1; CDR3aa: CSVGGNTGELFF; CDR3nt: TGCAGCGTTGGGGGTAATACCGGGGAGCTGTTTTTT
d_gene: NA; j_gene: TRBJ2-7; v_gene: TRBV9; CDR3aa: CASSLTGSSYEQYF; CDR3nt: TGTGCCAGCAGCCTAACAGGAAGCTCCTACGAGCAGTACTTC
d_gene: TRBD2; j_gene: TRBJ2-7; v_gene: TRBV28; CDR3aa: CASASLAGGAYEQYF; CDR3nt: TGTGCCAGCGCCTCACTAGCGGGAGGCGCCTACGAGCAGTACTTC
d_gene: NA; j_gene: TRBJ1-1; v_gene: TRBV10-1; CDR3aa: CASRASPNTEAFF; CDR3nt: TGCGCCAGCAGAGCTAGTCCGAACACTGAAGCTTTCTTT
d_gene: TRBD2; j_gene: TRBJ2-2; v_gene: TRBV6-1; CDR3aa: CASSDRTSGSNTGELFF; CDR3nt: TGTGCCAGCAGTGACAGGACTAGCGGGTCGAACACCGGGGAGCTGTTTTTT